Below, 22 T cell receptor beta chains from the same sample are listed, as sequenced in a study of blood T cell repertoires in COVID-19. Here immunoSEQ multiplex PCR was the method, and the copy in TCRdb shows in-frame clones only, minus some. The repertoire holds 120,000 to 150,000 clones, with around 90% as singletons. The specimen sequenced was peripheral blood. The receptors derive from a woman aged 60-75 years with acute or convalescent COVID-19.

Comment on this clone: Other DNA sequences within the sample encode an identical CDR3. This chain connects TRBV30 to TRBJ1-6; 8 nucleotides line up with TRBD1. The CDR3 covers 15 residues. Trimming cost V 0 bases and J 9 bases; bases outside gene matches: 7. Germline CDR1 is GTSNPN and CDR2 is SVGIG (reference sequence). This chain's CDR3 is CAWSVRGQGISPLHF. CDR3 nucleotides: TGTGCCTGGAGTGTACGCGGACAGGGAATTTCACCCCTCCACTTT.

V and J are TRBV5-1 and TRBJ1-6; no firm D call. From germline, CDR1 is SGHRS and CDR2 YFSETQ. This CDR3 region has 13 residues. The V gene lost 8 bases and the J gene lost 7 bases, with 13 bases spanning the gap. Written as DNA, the CDR3 is TGCGCCAGTGGACTACAACCCAATTCACCCCTCCACTTT. It is translated as CASGLQPNSPLHF.

The gene calls are TRBV9 and TRBJ1-4; D is unresolved. Germline assignment: CDR1 SGDLS and CDR2 YYNGEE. The CDR3 is 11 amino acids. V was clipped by 7 bases and J by 8 bases, with 9 bases between them. CDR3 amino acids: CASPRVEKLFF. Here the CDR3 DNA reads TGTGCCAGCCCGAGGGTAGAAAAACTGTTTTTT.

The chain joins TRBV14 to TRBJ1-3, with 9 bases aligning to TRBD1. The trim removed 4 bases at V and 3 bases at J, leaving 19 bases unmatched. The CDR3 sequence is 20 residues long. Per the germline V gene, CDR1 is SGHDN and CDR2 is FVKESK. The CDR3 region is CASSPSRDRDPWARGNTIYF. CDR3 nucleotide sequence: TGTGCCAGCAGCCCGTCCCGGGACAGGGACCCATGGGCCCGTGGAAACACCATATATTTT.

The V call is TRBV5-1, the J call TRBJ1-2; TRBD1 might be the D (5 bases). This CDR3 has 14 amino acids. Looked up from germline, CDR1 is SGHRS and CDR2 is YFSETQ. V dropped 4 bases and J dropped 6 bases, with 16 bases sitting between them. CDR3 sequence (DNA): TGCGCCAGCAGCCCCCGGACGGCCAGGGATGGCTACACCTTC. This sequence encodes CASSPRTARDGYTF.

This rearrangement joins TRBV28 to TRBJ2-1; D possibly corresponds to TRBD2 (7 bases). Per the germline V gene, CDR1 is MDHEN and CDR2 is SYDVKM. The CDR3 has 13 amino acids. Trimming removed 9 bases at V and 7 bases at J, with 16 bases between. The CDR3 protein is CASFGGPGNEQFF. The CDR3 nucleotides are TGTGCCAGTTTCGGGGGGCCGGGGAATGAGCAGTTCTTC. Full variable domain (outside the CDR3, taken from reference TRBV28 and TRBJ2-1): DVKVTQSSRYLVKRTGEKVFLECVQDMDHENMFWYRQDPGLGLRLIYFSYDVKMKEKGDIPEGYSVSREKKERFSLILESASTNQTSMYLCASFGGPGNEQFFGPGTRLTVL.

V gene TRBV11-2 combines with J gene TRBJ2-1, with TRBD2 matching over 9 bases. V lost 7 bases to trimming and J lost 0 bases; unmatched junction nucleotides: 13. CDR1 is SGHAT, CDR2 FQNNGV, per germline. This CDR3 has 18 residues. DNA of the CDR3: TGTGCCAGCACCGCTTCCCCCTCACTAGCGGGCTCCTACAATGAGCAGTTCTTC. Translated: CASTASPSLAGSYNEQFF. The full variable domain, completed using reference TRBV11-2 and TRBJ2-1, is EAGVAQSPRYKIIEKRQSVAFWCNPISGHATLYWYQQILGQGPKLLIQFQNNGVVDDSQLPKDRFSAERLKGVDSTLKIQPAKLEDSAVYLCASTASPSLAGSYNEQFFGPGTRLTVL.

Regarding this clone: The limits of the CDR3 on the DNA are not certain, so only TCRdb's listed CDR3 is given. The J gene is TRBJ2-5, the V gene TRBV24-1; whether TRBD2, the table's D call, matches the DNA was not checked. Germline V gene data show CDR1 as KGHDR and CDR2 as SFDVKD. The CDR3 is 13 residues long, ends included. The CDR3 spells CATSVPGGETQYF.

This clone has only a few counts. The chain uses TRBV30 and TRBJ1-4, with 12 bases matching TRBD1. The CDR3 runs to 19 residues. V lost 4 bases to trimming and J lost 3 bases; unmatched junction nucleotides: 15. Germline assignment: CDR1 GTSNPN and CDR2 SVGIG (reference sequence). The DNA of the CDR3 is TGTGCCTGGAAAGCGGGGACAGGGGGCTTCATGGGCCCTAATGAAAAACTGTTTTTT. This sequence encodes CAWKAGTGGFMGPNEKLFF.

V gene TRBV2 combines with J gene TRBJ1-2; 7 nucleotides align to TRBD1. The length of the CDR3 is 15 residues. Trimming at V came to 6 bases and at J to 1 base, leaving 8 bases not matched to a gene. Germline CDR1 is SNHLY and CDR2 is FYNNEI. CDR3 sequence (DNA): TGTGCCAGCAGATCAGACAGGGATTATAACTATGGCTACACCTTC. It specifies CASRSDRDYNYGYTF.

The chain couples TRBV7-5 to TRBJ2-5; the tabulated D call, TRBD1, remains unverified against the DNA. TRBV7-5 is classified as a pseudogene. The CDR3 runs 14 residues. CDR3 DNA sequence: TGTGCCAGAAGCCCGAGGATAGGGGGAGAGACCCAGTACTTC. Protein sequence: CARSPRIGGETQYF.

The J gene is TRBJ1-4, the V gene TRBV5-1, with D maybe TRBD1 (5 bases). The CDR3 totals 17 residues. V lost 1 base to trimming and J lost 4 bases, with 17 bases between them. The germline gives CDR1 SGHRS, CDR2 YFSETQ. The DNA for the CDR3 is TGCGCCAGCAGCTTGAATCCCGGGGGGGGAGGTAATGAAAAACTGTTTTTT. It specifies CASSLNPGGGGNEKLFF.

This clone has a single count. CDR3 sequence: CASSFSGAGEQYF. CDR3 DNA: TGCGCCAGCAGCTTTTCAGGGGCGGGTGAGCAGTACTTC. The chain carries TRBV5-1 and TRBJ2-7; tentative D call: TRBD1 (6 bases). Germline V gives CDR1 SGHRS, CDR2 YFSETQ. Trimming pared 2 bases from V and 7 bases from J, leaving 13 bases between. This CDR3 contains 13 residues. The full variable domain, its missing parts supplied by reference TRBV5-1 and TRBJ2-7, is KAGVTQTPRYLIKTRGQQVTLSCSPISGHRSVSWYQQTPGQGLQFLFEYFSETQRNKGNFPGRFSGRQFSNSRSEMNVSTLELGDSALYLCASSFSGAGEQYFGPGTRLTVT.

Written as DNA, the CDR3 is TGTGCCAGCAGTCCCGGTGGTGGAAACACCATATATTTT. Translated: CASSPGGGNTIYF. The V call is TRBV7-3, the J call TRBJ1-3; no reliable D call. Looked up from germline, CDR1 is SGHTA and CDR2 is FQGTGA. CDR3 size: 13 residues. V lost 6 bases and J lost 3, with 9 bases in between.

The count of this clone is one. V and J are TRBV11-1 and TRBJ2-5, with TRBD1 as a possible D gene (5 bases). Germline V gene sequence: CDR1 SGHAT, CDR2 FQDESV (reference sequence). CDR3 length: 14 residues. The V end was cut by 1 base, the J end by 5 bases, with 11 bases between. The CDR3 loop is CASSLDQGRETQYF. CDR3 coding DNA: TGTGCCAGCAGCTTAGATCAGGGTAGGGAGACCCAGTACTTC.

This chain links TRBV4-3 with TRBJ1-1; D not resolved. CDR1 is LGHNA, CDR2 YSLEER, per germline. V gave up 0 bases and J gave up 4 bases, with 9 bases separating them. This CDR3 has 14 amino acids. CDR3 region: CASSQDGPSTEAFF. CDR3 nucleotide sequence: TGCGCCAGCAGCCAAGATGGCCCCTCCACTGAAGCTTTCTTT.

V is TRBV2 and J is TRBJ2-5; 8 bases are a match to TRBD2. The CDR3 totals 15 residues. The V gene end was trimmed by 4 bases and the J gene end by 4 bases; junction bases not matched to a gene: 8. CDR1 and CDR2 from the germline V gene are SNHLY and FYNNEI. The CDR3: CASSGTAGEGETQYF. The CDR3 DNA reads TGTGCCAGCAGTGGGACAGCGGGGGAGGGAGAGACCCAGTACTTC.

This clone was seen just once. The CDR3 sequence is CASSSLGGLNTEAFF. The CDR3 DNA reads as TGTGCCAGCAGCTCGCTAGGGGGCCTGAACACTGAAGCTTTCTTT. The V call is TRBV7-9, the J call TRBJ1-1, with 7 nucleotides matching TRBD1. This CDR3 comprises 15 residues. Germline CDR1 and CDR2: SEHNR and FQNEAQ (reference sequence). V shed 4 bases and J 0 bases; nucleotides not matched to a gene: 5.

The rearrangement uses TRBV7-8 and TRBJ1-5, with D unclear. The CDR3 runs to 14 residues. Germline values: CDR1 SGHVS, CDR2 FQNEAQ. Between the trimmed V and J ends, which lost 1 base and 9 bases, there was a span of 13 bases. This chain's CDR3 is CASSLGSASGPQHF. For the CDR3, the DNA is TGTGCCAGCAGCTTAGGGTCGGCCTCGGGGCCCCAGCATTTT.

This clone has a single count. The rearrangement joins TRBV11-2 to TRBJ1-1; perhaps TRBD1 as D (5 bases). The CDR3 consists of 12 residues. V lost 1 base and J lost 7, with 7 bases in between. The germline V gene has CDR1 SGHAT and CDR2 FQNNGV. CDR3 DNA sequence: TGTGCCAGCAGCTTAGTCAGGGTTGAAGCTTTCTTT. As protein: CASSLVRVEAFF.

The chain has TRBV28 and TRBJ1-2; possibly TRBD1 for D (6 bases). Trimming left V 6 bases short and J 4 bases short, with 12 bases between. From germline, CDR1 is MDHEN and CDR2 SYDVKM. This CDR3 comprises 13 residues. The CDR3 DNA follows: TGTGCCAGCAGACTACAGGGCTTCTATGGCTACACCTTC. It yields the protein CASRLQGFYGYTF.

V usage is TRBV7-2 and J usage is TRBJ2-3; 14 bases match TRBD2. V lost 3 bases to trimming and J lost 5 bases; unmatched junction nucleotides: 4. The CDR3 extends over 16 amino acids. Germline V gene lookup returns CDR1 SGHTA and CDR2 FQGNSA. The DNA of the CDR3 is TGTGCCAGCAGCTTTGGGACTAGCGGGGGCGTAGATACGCAGTATTTT. It specifies CASSFGTSGGVDTQYF. Full variable domain (outside the CDR3, taken from reference TRBV7-2 and TRBJ2-3): GAGVSQSPSNKVTEKGKDVELRCDPISGHTALYWYRQSLGQGLEFLIYFQGNSAPDKSGLPSDRFSAERTGGSVSTLTIQRTQQEDSAVYLCASSFGTSGGVDTQYFGPGTRLTVL.